This T cell receptor (beta chain) was recovered during a study of blood T cell repertoires in COVID-19. For the study at large: Researchers got acute and convalescent COVID-19 samples from the United States, Italy and Spain. The cDNA or gDNA used as material had been derived from T cells, B-cell-depleted T cells, or PBMCs.

The CDR3 sequence is 12 residues long. The germline V gene has CDR1 MNHEY and CDR2 SMNVEV (reference sequence). With V trimmed by 3 bases and J by 8 bases, 2 bases remained unmatched. The authors' processing: From reference gene primer amplification, estimates of nucleated cell counts were derived. Method: immunoSEQ multiplex PCR; TCRdb's copy keeps in-frame clones and lacks some. V, J and clone size are taken as reported in that table, and D and trimming were inferred from the DNA itself. The sample carries some 100,000 clones, roughly 88% recorded once. Seattle's cohort entered during active infection and was followed longitudinally.

The sequenced sample consisted of peripheral blood. The chain combines TRBV27 with TRBJ1-2; 8 bases align to TRBD1. This TCR was recovered from a man aged 50 to 60 with COVID-19, enrolled during active disease. The DNA of the CDR3 is TGTGCCAGCAGTTTGACAGGGGTAGGCTACACCTTC. It is translated as CASSLTGVGYTF.